This T cell receptor beta chain is drawn from a study of T-cell memory formation after mild COVID-19. TCRdb re-analysed the 5' RACE reads in MiXCR, keeping a single row per CDR3 protein. The sample contains around 390,000 distinct CDR3 sequences, around a sixth of which appear only once. At least ten counts were recorded for this clonotype. Per germline, CDR1 SGHVS and CDR2 FNYEAQ. The V end was cut by 5 bases, the J end by 0 bases, with 5 bases between. The CDR3 extends over 13 amino acids. The V call is TRBV7-6, the J call TRBJ1-5; the D is unclear. The sequence came from a young man who had mild COVID-19 (a few samples of this study predate the infection). Cell type and time point are not known. The sequencing sample was made of PBMCs or a T cell subset sorted from them (not recorded which). The CDR3 DNA reads TGTGCCAGCAGCACCTATAGCAATCAGCCCCAGCATTTT. Residues: CASSTYSNQPQHF.